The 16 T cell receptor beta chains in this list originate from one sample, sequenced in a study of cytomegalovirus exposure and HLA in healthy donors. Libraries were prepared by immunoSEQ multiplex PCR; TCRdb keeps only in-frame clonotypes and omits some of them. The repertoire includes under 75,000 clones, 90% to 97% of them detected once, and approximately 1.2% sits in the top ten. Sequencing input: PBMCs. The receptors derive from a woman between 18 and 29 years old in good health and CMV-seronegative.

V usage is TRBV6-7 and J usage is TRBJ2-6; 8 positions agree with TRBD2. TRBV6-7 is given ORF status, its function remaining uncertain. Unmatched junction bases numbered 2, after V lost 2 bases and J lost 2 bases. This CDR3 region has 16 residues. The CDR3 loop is CASSYGREAGANVLTF. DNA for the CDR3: TGTGCCAGCAGTTACGGGCGGGAGGCTGGGGCCAACGTCCTGACTTTC.

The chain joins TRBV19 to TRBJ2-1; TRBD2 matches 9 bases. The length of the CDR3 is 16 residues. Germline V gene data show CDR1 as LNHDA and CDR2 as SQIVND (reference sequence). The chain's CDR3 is CAGRGVVSGRGYEQFF. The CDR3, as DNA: TGTGCGGGTAGGGGGGTGGTTAGCGGGAGAGGATATGAGCAGTTCTTC.

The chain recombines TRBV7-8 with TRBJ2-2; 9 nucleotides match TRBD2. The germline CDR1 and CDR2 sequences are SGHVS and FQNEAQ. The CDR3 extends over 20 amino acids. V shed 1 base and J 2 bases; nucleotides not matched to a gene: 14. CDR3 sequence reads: CASSLDYRLLAGGNTGELFF. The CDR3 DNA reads TGTGCCAGCAGCTTAGACTACCGGTTACTAGCGGGCGGAAACACCGGGGAGCTGTTTTTT.

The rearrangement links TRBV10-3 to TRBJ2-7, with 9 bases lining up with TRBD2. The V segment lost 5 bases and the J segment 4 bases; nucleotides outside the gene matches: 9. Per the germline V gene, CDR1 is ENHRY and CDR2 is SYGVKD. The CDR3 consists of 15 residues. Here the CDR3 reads CAISPRLAASYEQYF. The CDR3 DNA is TGTGCCATCAGTCCCCGACTAGCGGCTTCTTACGAGCAGTACTTC.

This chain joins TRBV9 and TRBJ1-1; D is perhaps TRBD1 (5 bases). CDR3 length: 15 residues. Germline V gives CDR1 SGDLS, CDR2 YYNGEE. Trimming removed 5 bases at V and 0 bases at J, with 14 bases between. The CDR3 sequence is CASSAGTALNTEAFF. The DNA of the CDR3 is TGTGCCAGCAGTGCAGGGACTGCCTTGAACACTGAAGCTTTCTTT.

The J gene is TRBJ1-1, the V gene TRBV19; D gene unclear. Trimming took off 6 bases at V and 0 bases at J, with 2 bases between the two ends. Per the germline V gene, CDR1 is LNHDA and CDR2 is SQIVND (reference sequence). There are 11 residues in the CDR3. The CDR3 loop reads CASSLNTEAFF. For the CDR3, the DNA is TGTGCCAGTAGCTTGAACACTGAAGCTTTCTTT.

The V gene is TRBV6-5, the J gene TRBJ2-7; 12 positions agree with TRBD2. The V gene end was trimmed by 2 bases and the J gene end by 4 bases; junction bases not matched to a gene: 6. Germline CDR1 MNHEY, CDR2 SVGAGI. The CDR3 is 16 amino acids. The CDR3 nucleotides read TGTGCCAGCAGTTACGTTTCGCTAGCGGGAGGGTACGAGCAGTACTTC. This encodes CASSYVSLAGGYEQYF.

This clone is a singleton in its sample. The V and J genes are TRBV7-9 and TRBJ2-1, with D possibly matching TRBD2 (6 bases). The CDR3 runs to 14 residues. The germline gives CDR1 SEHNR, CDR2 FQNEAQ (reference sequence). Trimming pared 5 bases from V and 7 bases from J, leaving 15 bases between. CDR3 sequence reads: CASSREDSWNEQFF. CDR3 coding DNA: TGTGCCAGCAGCAGGGAGGATTCGTGGAATGAGCAGTTCTTC.

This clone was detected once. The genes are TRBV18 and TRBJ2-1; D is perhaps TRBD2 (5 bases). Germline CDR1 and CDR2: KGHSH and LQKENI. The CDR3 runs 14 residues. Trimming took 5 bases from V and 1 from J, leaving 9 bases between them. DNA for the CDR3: TGTGCCAGCTCAACACTAGATTCCTACAATGAGCAGTTCTTC. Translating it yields CASSTLDSYNEQFF. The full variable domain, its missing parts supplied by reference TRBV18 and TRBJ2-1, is NAGVMQNPRHLVRRRGQEARLRCSPMKGHSHVYWYRQLPEEGLKFMVYLQKENIIDESGMPKERFSAEFPKEGPSILRIQQVVRGDSAAYFCASSTLDSYNEQFFGPGTRLTVL.

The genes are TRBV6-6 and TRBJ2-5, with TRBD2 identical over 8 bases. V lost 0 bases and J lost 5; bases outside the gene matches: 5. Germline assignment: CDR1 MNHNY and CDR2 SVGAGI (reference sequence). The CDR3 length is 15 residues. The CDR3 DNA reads TGTGCCAGCAGTTACTCGGGACTAGTCGGGGAGACCCAGTACTTC. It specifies CASSYSGLVGETQYF.

CDR3 coding DNA: TGTGCCCTCGGGGGTAGAGGAGCTGATACGCAGTATTTT. Translation gives CALGGRGADTQYF. The chain carries TRBV7-9 and TRBJ2-3, with D possibly matching TRBD2 (6 bases). This CDR3 spans 13 amino acids. Germline V gives CDR1 SEHNR, CDR2 FQNEAQ (reference sequence). The V and J ends lost 11 bases and 6 bases respectively, with 18 bases between them.

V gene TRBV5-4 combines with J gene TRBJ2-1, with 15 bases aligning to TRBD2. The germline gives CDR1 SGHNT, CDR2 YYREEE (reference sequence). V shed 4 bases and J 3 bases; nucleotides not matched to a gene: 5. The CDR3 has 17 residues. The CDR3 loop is CASSTGLAGGVYNEQFF. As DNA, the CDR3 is TGTGCCAGCAGCACCGGACTAGCGGGGGGGGTCTACAATGAGCAGTTCTTC.

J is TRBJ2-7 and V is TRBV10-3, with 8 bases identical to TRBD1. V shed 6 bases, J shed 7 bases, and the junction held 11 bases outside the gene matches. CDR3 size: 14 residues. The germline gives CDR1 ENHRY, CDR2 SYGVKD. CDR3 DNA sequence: TGTGCCATCAGCCGCGGACAGGGCCGTGGGGAGCAGTACTTC. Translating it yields CAISRGQGRGEQYF.

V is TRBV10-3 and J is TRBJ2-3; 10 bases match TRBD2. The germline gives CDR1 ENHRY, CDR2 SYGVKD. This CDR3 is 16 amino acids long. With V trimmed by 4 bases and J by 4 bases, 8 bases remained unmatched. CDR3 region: CAISGWASGGPDTQYF. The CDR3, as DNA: TGTGCCATCAGTGGCTGGGCTAGCGGGGGACCAGATACGCAGTATTTT.

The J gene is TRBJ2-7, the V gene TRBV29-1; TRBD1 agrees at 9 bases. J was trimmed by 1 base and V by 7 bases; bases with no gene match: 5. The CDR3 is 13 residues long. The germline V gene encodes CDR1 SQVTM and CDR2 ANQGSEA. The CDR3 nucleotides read TGCAGCGGTGGGACAGGGCGGTCCTACGAGCAGTACTTC. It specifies CSGGTGRSYEQYF.

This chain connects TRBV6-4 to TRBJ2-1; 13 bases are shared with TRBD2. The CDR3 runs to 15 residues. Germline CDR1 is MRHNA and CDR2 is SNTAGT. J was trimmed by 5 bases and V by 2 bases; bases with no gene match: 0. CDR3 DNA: TGTGCCAGCAGTGACGGGACTAGCGGGGACAATGAGCAGTTCTTC. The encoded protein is CASSDGTSGDNEQFF.